This is a list of T cell receptor beta chains from one sample in a study of blood T cell repertoires in COVID-19. Clones were read by immunoSEQ multiplex PCR, and TCRdb kept only the in-frame ones, dropping some. The sample holds around 300,000 clones, about 89% seen once. The specimen sequenced was PBMCs or T cells enriched from blood (not recorded which). Receptors originate from a woman aged 40 to 49 who had recovered from COVID-19. Both conserved end residues are part of each CDR3. Each record gives: D gene, clone size, V gene, J gene, CDR3 protein, CDR3 DNA. D genes are given only for firm matches. Clone size is not always given. Where it is, it says once, few, many or a class for expanded clones.

-	once	TRBV19	TRBJ1-1	CASSKQGRGNTEAFF	TGTGCCAGTAGTAAACAGGGCAGGGGGAACACTGAAGCTTTCTTT
TRBD1	-	TRBV7-2	TRBJ1-2	CASSTNAGTADYGYTF	TGTGCCAGCAGCACCAACGCCGGGACAGCAGACTATGGCTACACCTTC
-	-	TRBV13	TRBJ2-1	CASSRIGSAYNEQFF	TGTGCCAGCAGCCGGATCGGCAGCGCCTACAATGAGCAGTTCTTC
TRBD2	few	TRBV11-2	TRBJ2-1	CASSFGLAGGDNEQFF	TGTGCCAGCAGCTTTGGACTAGCGGGAGGGGACAATGAGCAGTTCTTC
TRBD2	-	TRBV6-2/TRBV6-3	TRBJ2-5	CASSSFVSRGSRETQYF	TGTGCCAGCAGTTCCTTCGTTAGTCGCGGGAGCCGGGAGACCCAGTACTTC
-	-	TRBV5-1	TRBJ2-5	CASSLRQAETQYF	TGCGCCAGCAGCTTGAGACAGGCAGAGACCCAGTACTTC
TRBD2	-	TRBV23-1	TRBJ2-7	CASSPGAGILSYEQYF	TGCGCCAGCAGTCCCGGAGCGGGGATACTCTCCTACGAGCAGTACTTC
-	-	TRBV4-1	TRBJ2-3	CASSQEQPAGTQYF	TGCGCCAGCAGCCAAGAGCAGCCCGCAGGTACGCAGTATTTT
-	once	TRBV5-4	TRBJ1-2	CASSLVPGVPPSNYGYTF	TGTGCCAGCAGCTTGGTCCCGGGGGTCCCTCCATCTAACTATGGCTACACCTTC
-	once	TRBV5-1	TRBJ2-2	CASSLTAGKDTGELFF	TGCGCCAGCAGCTTGACGGCAGGGAAGGACACCGGGGAGCTGTTTTTT
-	-	TRBV24-1	TRBJ2-7	CATKPVGPPYEQYF	TGTGCCACCAAGCCTGTGGGGCCTCCCTACGAGCAGTACTTC
-	once	TRBV5-5	TRBJ1-2	CASSLRQLVGYTF	TGTGCCAGCAGCTTAAGACAACTGGTGGGCTACACCTTC
TRBD1	-	TRBV29-1	TRBJ2-1	CSVDGRDRIINEQFF	TGCAGCGTTGATGGACGGGACAGGATAATCAATGAGCAGTTCTTC
-	-	TRBV30	TRBJ1-5	CAWARAGEGNQPQHF	TGTGCCTGGGCTCGCGCCGGGGAGGGCAATCAGCCCCAGCATTTT
-	-	TRBV7-2	TRBJ1-4	CASSLRRDNEKLFF	TGTGCCAGCAGCTTACGCAGGGATAATGAAAAACTGTTTTTT
-	-	TRBV15	TRBJ2-5	CATSRGGTYQETQYF	TGTGCCACCAGCAGAGGGGGGACTTACCAAGAGACCCAGTACTTC
TRBD1	-	TRBV27	TRBJ1-1	CASSLGDRAGTEAFF	TGTGCCAGCAGTTTGGGGGACAGGGCCGGCACTGAAGCTTTCTTT
TRBD1	-	TRBV30	TRBJ1-2	CAWHRDRPYGYTF	TGTGCCTGGCACCGGGACAGACCCTATGGCTACACCTTC
TRBD2	-	TRBV9	TRBJ2-2	CASSNRAGVGGELFF	TGTGCCAGCAGCAATCGAGCGGGAGTGGGCGGGGAGCTGTTTTTT
TRBD2	-	TRBV19	TRBJ2-1	CASSPQTSGAIFF	TGTGCCAGTAGCCCTCAAACTAGCGGGGCTATATTCTTC
-	-	TRBV7-9	TRBJ2-5	CASTGPATQETQYF	TGTGCCAGCACGGGGCCGGCGACCCAAGAGACCCAGTACTTC
-	-	TRBV30	TRBJ1-5	CAWAGGYNQPQHF	TGTGCCTGGGCAGGAGGGTACAATCAGCCCCAGCATTTT
-	-	TRBV9	TRBJ1-2	CASSVSQGYGYTF	TGTGCCAGCAGCGTATCTCAGGGCTATGGCTACACCTTC
-	-	TRBV5-1	TRBJ1-3	CASSRDGSSGNTIYF	TGCGCCAGCAGCAGGGATGGGAGCTCTGGAAACACCATATATTTT
-	-	TRBV27	TRBJ2-7	CASSLMGGPRDYEQYF	TGTGCCAGCAGTTTAATGGGGGGACCTCGCGATTACGAGCAGTACTTC
-	-	TRBV13	TRBJ1-1	CASSLGYPGSTEAFF	TGTGCCAGCAGCTTAGGCTATCCGGGGAGCACTGAAGCTTTCTTT
TRBD1	-	TRBV7-2	TRBJ1-2	CASSLGNTGGSYGYTF	TGTGCCAGCAGCTTAGGGAATACAGGGGGTAGCTATGGCTACACCTTC
-	-	TRBV18	TRBJ2-1	CASSLIPPAAGNEQFF	TGTGCCAGCTCACTGATTCCCCCAGCGGCAGGCAATGAGCAGTTCTTC
-	once	TRBV2	TRBJ1-5	CASSMEGTENQPQHF	TGTGCCAGCAGTATGGAGGGCACGGAGAATCAGCCCCAGCATTTT
TRBD1	-	TRBV18	TRBJ1-1	CASSRGQGANTEAFF	TGTGCCAGCTCACGGGGACAGGGGGCGAACACTGAAGCTTTCTTT
-	many	TRBV30	TRBJ1-2	CAWSRQSNGYTF	TGTGCCTGGAGTAGACAGTCAAATGGCTACACCTTC
TRBD1	-	TRBV6-5	TRBJ1-5	CASSYLTGGNQPQHF	TGTGCCAGCAGTTACTTGACAGGGGGCAATCAGCCCCAGCATTTT
TRBD1	-	TRBV2	TRBJ2-1	CASNRDRAQDEQFF	TGTGCCAGCAACCGGGACAGGGCTCAGGATGAGCAGTTCTTC
TRBD1	-	TRBV2	TRBJ2-7	CASSEAGGAVNEQYF	TGTGCCAGCAGTGAAGCAGGGGGCGCCGTGAACGAGCAGTACTTC
TRBD2	-	TRBV15	TRBJ2-5	CATSRDVIAGGRGETQYF	TGTGCCACCAGCAGAGATGTAATAGCGGGGGGCCGGGGGGAGACCCAGTACTTC
TRBD2	-	TRBV5-1	TRBJ2-3	CASSPGLAGGSSTDTQYF	TGCGCCAGCAGCCCGGGACTAGCGGGGGGATCTAGCACAGATACGCAGTATTTT
-	-	TRBV11-2	TRBJ1-1	CASSGQGILSEAFF	TGTGCCAGCAGCGGGCAGGGAATATTATCTGAAGCTTTCTTT
-	-	TRBV6-1	TRBJ1-6	CASSDSGVNSPLHF	TGTGCCAGCAGTGATTCAGGGGTTAATTCACCCCTCCACTTT
TRBD1	-	TRBV6-5	TRBJ1-1	CASTRTLGQGLEAFF	TGTGCCAGCACCCGAACGCTGGGACAGGGATTGGAAGCTTTCTTT
-	few	TRBV5-1	TRBJ1-1	CASSFGGLSTEAFF	TGCGCCAGCAGCTTCGGGGGTTTGAGCACTGAAGCTTTCTTT
TRBD1	-	TRBV4-2	TRBJ2-3	CASSPGGGGTDTQYF	TGTGCCAGCAGTCCAGGGGGTGGGGGCACAGATACGCAGTATTTT
TRBD2	-	TRBV6-6	TRBJ2-1	CASSGLAGAYNEQFF	TGTGCCAGCAGTGGACTAGCGGGAGCCTACAATGAGCAGTTCTTC
TRBD1	-	TRBV3-1/TRBV3-2	TRBJ2-1	CASSAGIQGNEQFF	TGTGCCAGCAGCGCAGGGATACAGGGGAATGAGCAGTTCTTC
TRBD2	few	TRBV5-4	TRBJ2-1	CASSGSSGSSYNEQFF	TGTGCCAGCAGCGGTTCTAGCGGGAGCTCCTACAATGAGCAGTTCTTC
TRBD1	-	TRBV27	TRBJ2-7	CASRRQGEHYEQYF	TGTGCCAGCAGGCGACAGGGGGAGCACTACGAGCAGTACTTC
TRBD1	once	TRBV5-6	TRBJ1-1	CASSIRDRGRTEAFF	TGTGCCAGCAGTATCCGGGACAGGGGACGCACTGAAGCTTTCTTT
-	once	TRBV5-1	TRBJ1-3	CASSIGASGGNTIYF	TGCGCCAGCAGCATCGGTGCCTCGGGTGGAAACACCATATATTTT
-	-	TRBV2	TRBJ1-6	CARKSSHNSPLHF	TGTGCCAGGAAAAGCTCCCATAATTCACCCCTCCACTTT
TRBD1	-	TRBV9	TRBJ1-2	CASSAQGANYGYTF	TGTGCCAGCAGCGCCCAGGGGGCAAACTATGGCTACACCTTC
-	-	TRBV5-1	TRBJ1-2	CASSREFPNYGYTF	TGCGCCAGCAGCCGGGAATTTCCTAACTATGGCTACACCTTC
TRBD2	few	TRBV9	TRBJ2-3	CASSGRTRGRGDTQYF	TGTGCCAGCAGCGGTAGGACCCGAGGGAGGGGAGATACGCAGTATTTT
-	-	TRBV2	TRBJ1-1	CAIQITGNTEAFF	TGTGCCATCCAAATTACAGGGAACACTGAAGCTTTCTTT
TRBD2	-	TRBV5-1	TRBJ2-1	CASSAGTTTSEQFF	TGCGCCAGCAGCGCCGGGACTACCACAAGTGAGCAGTTCTTC
-	-	TRBV18	TRBJ1-5	CASSQGTGMIQPQHF	TGTGCCAGCTCACAAGGCACAGGGATGATTCAGCCCCAGCATTTT
-	-	TRBV7-6	TRBJ1-3	CASSLGAGTGGSSGNTIYF	TGTGCCAGCAGCTTAGGGGCAGGCACCGGGGGGAGCTCTGGAAACACCATATATTTT
-	-	TRBV12-3/TRBV12-4	TRBJ1-2	CASSFVREYGYTF	TGTGCCAGCAGTTTCGTCAGGGAATATGGCTACACCTTC
TRBD1	-	TRBV4-3	TRBJ1-1	CASSHLGTGFRAAFF	TGCGCCAGCAGCCACCTCGGGACAGGTTTTAGAGCAGCTTTCTTT